This TCR beta chain was retrieved from a study of blood T cell repertoires in COVID-19. Clones were read by immunoSEQ multiplex PCR, and TCRdb kept only the in-frame ones, dropping some. The sample includes some 150,000 clones, roughly 91% seen only once; the top ten take 2.5% to 3%. The V end was cut by 2 bases, the J end by 0 bases, with 8 bases between. The CDR3 totals 14 residues. Looked up from germline, CDR1 is MNHEY and CDR2 is SVGEGT. The sequencing sample was made of peripheral blood. This TCR was recovered from a man aged 55 to 70 with active or convalescent COVID-19. This chain links TRBV6-2 or TRBV6-3 with TRBJ2-7; D unresolved. This CDR3 reads CASSYADSSYEQYF. DNA of the CDR3: TGTGCCAGCAGTTACGCAGATTCCTCCTACGAGCAGTACTTC.